This passage covers 11 T cell receptor beta chains from one sample sequenced in a study of control samples from healthy donors and cancer patients. Using immunoSEQ multiplex PCR, the repertoire was profiled, and TCRdb retains in-frame clones only, with some absent. The sample shows around 80,000 clones, approximately 90% of them seen only once. The sequenced material came from blood. All receptors derive from a woman aged 50 to 60 in good health.

A single count supports this clone. The V call is TRBV6-5, the J call TRBJ1-1; D perhaps matches TRBD1 (5 bases). V shed 4 bases and J shed 10 bases, with 13 bases lying between them. This CDR3 is 12 amino acids long. Germline V gene data show CDR1 as MNHEY and CDR2 as SVGAGI. For the CDR3, the DNA is TGTGCCAGCAGTTCCTCCCGGGGGACAGCTTTCTTT. It encodes CASSSSRGTAFF.

V and J are TRBV9 and TRBJ2-3; 7 bases are a match to TRBD2. This CDR3 region has 13 residues. Germline V gene data show CDR1 as SGDLS and CDR2 as YYNGEE. V shed 4 bases, J shed 8 bases, and the junction held 7 bases outside the gene matches. The DNA of the CDR3 is TGTGCCAGCAGCCCCTCGGCGGGGGTTACGCAGTATTTT. This translates into CASSPSAGVTQYF. Full variable domain (missing parts from reference TRBV9 and TRBJ2-3): DSGVTQTPKHLITATGQRVTLRCSPRSGDLSVYWYQQSLDQGLQFLIQYYNGEERAKGNILERFSAQQFPDLHSELNLSSLELGDSALYFCASSPSAGVTQYFGPGTRLTVL.

The CDR3 bases are TGCGCCAGCAGCTCTCCCCCGGGACAGGGGGCAACTAATGAAAAACTGTTTTTT. Translated: CASSSPPGQGATNEKLFF. V is TRBV5-1 and J is TRBJ1-4; TRBD1 matches 11 bases. Trimming at V came to 3 bases and at J to 0 bases, leaving 7 bases not matched to a gene. The germline V gene has CDR1 SGHRS and CDR2 YFSETQ. The CDR3 has 18 amino acids.

The V and J genes are TRBV10-2 and TRBJ1-1; 8 bases map to TRBD1. The CDR3 extends over 14 amino acids. Per the germline V gene, CDR1 is WSHSY and CDR2 is SAAADI. V was clipped by 8 bases and J by 0 bases; unmatched bases: 5. CDR3 DNA sequence: TGCGCCAGCCAGACAGGGGCGATGAACACTGAAGCTTTCTTT. Protein: CASQTGAMNTEAFF.

This clone was picked up a small number of times. The V call is TRBV5-1, the J call TRBJ2-5; 9 positions agree with TRBD2. CDR1 is SGHRS and CDR2 is YFSETQ in the germline V gene. Unmatched junction bases numbered 10, after V lost 3 bases and J lost 4 bases. CDR3 length: 16 amino acids. The DNA for the CDR3 is TGCGCCAGCAGCTCTGTTAGCGGGGGAGTACTAGAGACCCAGTACTTC. It specifies CASSSVSGGVLETQYF.

The chain carries TRBV12-5 and TRBJ2-7, with no clear D. The CDR3 totals 16 residues. Germline V lookup: CDR1 LGHNT, CDR2 FRNRAP. Trimming took off 7 bases at V and 2 bases at J, with 21 bases between the two ends. The CDR3 DNA reads as TGTGCTAGTGCCGAGGACGGATTAAACCCCGCCTACGAGCAGTACTTC. Its translation is CASAEDGLNPAYEQYF.

The chain couples TRBV7-9 to TRBJ2-1; D is uncertain. Trimming removed 3 bases at V and 5 bases at J, with 11 bases between. The CDR3 is 14 residues long. Germline V lookup: CDR1 SEHNR, CDR2 FQNEAQ (reference sequence). This CDR3 is CASSFVVADNEQFF. In DNA form, the CDR3 reads TGTGCCAGCAGCTTCGTGGTGGCAGACAATGAGCAGTTCTTC.

V and J are TRBV5-1 and TRBJ1-1, with TRBD1 identical over 9 bases. After removal of 3 bases from V and 0 bases from J, the junction contained 6 bases not matched to a gene. Germline-derived CDR1 and CDR2 are SGHRS and YFSETQ. CDR3 size: 16 residues. The CDR3, as DNA: TGCGCCAGCAGCTACCGACAGGGGGGATTGAACACTGAAGCTTTCTTT. Its protein is CASSYRQGGLNTEAFF.

This sequence joins TRBV19 and TRBJ2-1; no reliable D call. The germline V gene has CDR1 LNHDA and CDR2 SQIVND (reference sequence). CDR3 size: 12 residues. V was pared by 6 bases and J by 9 bases, with 12 bases between. This CDR3 reads CASRGGSLEQFF. The CDR3 DNA reads as TGTGCCAGTAGGGGCGGAAGCCTTGAGCAGTTCTTC.

The rearrangement uses TRBV2 and TRBJ1-5; possible D gene TRBD1, 6 bases. The CDR3 is 13 residues long. Germline CDR1 reads SNHLY; CDR2 reads FYNNEI. The germline V and J ends were trimmed by 6 bases and 3 bases, with 9 bases remaining between them. CDR3 in DNA: TGTGCCAGCAGGGACAGTTACAATCAGCCCCAGCATTTT. It yields the protein CASRDSYNQPQHF.

This clone was detected a few times. This rearrangement joins TRBV12-5 to TRBJ1-3; 8 positions agree with TRBD1. V was pared by 3 bases and J by 4 bases, with 14 bases of the junction left unmatched. Germline V gene data show CDR1 as LGHNT and CDR2 as FRNRAP. The CDR3 is 18 residues long. The CDR3 bases are TGTGCTAGTGGTTTAAGTAGCCCCGGACAGGGCCCCGGAAACACCATATATTTT. Translated, it gives CASGLSSPGQGPGNTIYF.